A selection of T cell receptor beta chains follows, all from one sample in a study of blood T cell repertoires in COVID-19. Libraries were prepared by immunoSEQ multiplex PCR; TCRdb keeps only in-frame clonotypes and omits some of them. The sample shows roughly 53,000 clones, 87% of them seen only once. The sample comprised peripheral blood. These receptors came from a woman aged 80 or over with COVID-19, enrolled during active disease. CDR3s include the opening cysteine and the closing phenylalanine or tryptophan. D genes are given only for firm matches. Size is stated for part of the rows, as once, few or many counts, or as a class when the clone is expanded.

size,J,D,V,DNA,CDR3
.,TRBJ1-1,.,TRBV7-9,TGTGCCAGCAGCTTTGGCGGGGCCCGACACACTGAAGCTTTCTTT,CASSFGGARHTEAFF
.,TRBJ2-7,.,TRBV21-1,TGTGCCAGCAGGCGGGCGTATCAATACGAGCAGTACTTC,CASRRAYQYEQYF
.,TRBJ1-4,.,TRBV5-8,TGTGCCAGCAGCTCGGAGGGAGAGGGAGGATTCGAAAAACTGTTTTTT,CASSSEGEGGFEKLFF
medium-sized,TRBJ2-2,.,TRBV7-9,TGTGCCAGCAGCCCAACCGGGGAGCTGTTTTTT,CASSPTGELFF
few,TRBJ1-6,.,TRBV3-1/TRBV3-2,TGTGCCAGCAGCGGGGACACGATGGCTAATTCACCCCTCCACTTT,CASSGDTMANSPLHF
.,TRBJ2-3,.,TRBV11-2,TGTGCCAGCAGCTTAGATGGTACAGGGACAGATACGCAGTATTTT,CASSLDGTGTDTQYF
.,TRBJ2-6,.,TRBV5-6,TGTGCCAGCAGCTTGAACTGGGGGCGCGCGGCTGGGGCCAACGTCCTGACTTTC,CASSLNWGRAAGANVLTF
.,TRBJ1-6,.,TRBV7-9,TGTGCCAGCAGCTTAGCTGTCGGCGGGGGGAATTCACCCCTCCACTTT,CASSLAVGGGNSPLHF
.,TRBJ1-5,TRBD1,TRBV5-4,TGTGCCAGCAGCTCGGACAGGGAGGACGGGCAGCCCCAGCATTTT,CASSSDREDGQPQHF
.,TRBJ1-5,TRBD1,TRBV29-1,TGCAGCGTAGCCGGGACAGTGAATCAGCCCCAGCATTTT,CSVAGTVNQPQHF
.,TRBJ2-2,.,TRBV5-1,TGCGCCAGCAGCTCGGAAGGCAGGTGGGCCGGGGAGCTGTTTTTT,CASSSEGRWAGELFF
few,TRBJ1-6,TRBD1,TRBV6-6,TGTGCCAGCAGCTTCCGACAGGGGGGCGGACCCCTCCACTTT,CASSFRQGGGPLHF
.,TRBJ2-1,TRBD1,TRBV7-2,TGTGCCACCGCGGGGGGCGGGACAGGGGATTATGAGCAGTTCTTC,CATAGGGTGDYEQFF
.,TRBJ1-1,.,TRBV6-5,TGTGCCAGCAGTTACTCGAGGGGGATTAATGAAGCTTTCTTT,CASSYSRGINEAFF
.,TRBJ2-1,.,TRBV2,TGTGCCAGCAGGGACCGCCCTGAGGGGGATGAGCAGTTCTTC,CASRDRPEGDEQFF
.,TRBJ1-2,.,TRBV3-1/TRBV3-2,TGTGCCAGCAGCCAAGAATGGCGACAGTACCATGGCTACACCTTC,CASSQEWRQYHGYTF
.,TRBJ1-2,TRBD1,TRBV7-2,TGTGCCAGCAGCGTAGGGACAGGGCCGAATAATGGCTACACCTTC,CASSVGTGPNNGYTF
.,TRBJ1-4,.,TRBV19,TGTGCCAGTAGCCCTAACAGAGCAACTAATGAAAAACTGTTTTTT,CASSPNRATNEKLFF
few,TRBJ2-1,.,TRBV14,TGTGCCAGCAGCCAGAGACTTGGTAAGCAGTTCTTC,CASSQRLGKQFF
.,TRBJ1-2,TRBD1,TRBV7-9,TGTGCCAGCAGCCCCCAGAACAGGGGCTACTATGGCTACACCTTC,CASSPQNRGYYGYTF
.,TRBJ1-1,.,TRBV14,TGTGCCAGCAGCCCAAGCCTTTGGACTGAAGCTTTCTTT,CASSPSLWTEAFF
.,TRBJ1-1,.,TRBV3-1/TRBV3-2,TGTGCCAGCAGCCTAAGAGCGGGAACCGGAGCTTTCTTT,CASSLRAGTGAFF